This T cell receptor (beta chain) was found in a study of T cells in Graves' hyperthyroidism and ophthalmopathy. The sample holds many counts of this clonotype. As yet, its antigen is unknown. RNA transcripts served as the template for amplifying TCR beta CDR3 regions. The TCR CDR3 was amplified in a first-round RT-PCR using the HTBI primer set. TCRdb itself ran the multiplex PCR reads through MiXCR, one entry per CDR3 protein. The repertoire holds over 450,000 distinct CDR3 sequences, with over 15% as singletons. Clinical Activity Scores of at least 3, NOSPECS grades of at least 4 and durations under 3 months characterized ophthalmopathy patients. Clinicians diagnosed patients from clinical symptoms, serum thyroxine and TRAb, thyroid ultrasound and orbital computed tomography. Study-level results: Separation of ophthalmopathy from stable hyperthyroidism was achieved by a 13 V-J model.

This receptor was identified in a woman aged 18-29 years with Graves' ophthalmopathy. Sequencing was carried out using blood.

CDR3 protein: CSARTGSDTEAFF. The CDR3 nucleotides are TGCAGTGCTAGAACCGGGTCGGACACTGAAGCTTTCTTT. V and J are TRBV20-1 and TRBJ1-1, with D hard to call. In germline, CDR1 is DFQATT, CDR2 SNEGSKA (reference sequence). The CDR3 consists of 13 residues. Trimming removed 2 bases at V and 3 bases at J, with 10 bases between.